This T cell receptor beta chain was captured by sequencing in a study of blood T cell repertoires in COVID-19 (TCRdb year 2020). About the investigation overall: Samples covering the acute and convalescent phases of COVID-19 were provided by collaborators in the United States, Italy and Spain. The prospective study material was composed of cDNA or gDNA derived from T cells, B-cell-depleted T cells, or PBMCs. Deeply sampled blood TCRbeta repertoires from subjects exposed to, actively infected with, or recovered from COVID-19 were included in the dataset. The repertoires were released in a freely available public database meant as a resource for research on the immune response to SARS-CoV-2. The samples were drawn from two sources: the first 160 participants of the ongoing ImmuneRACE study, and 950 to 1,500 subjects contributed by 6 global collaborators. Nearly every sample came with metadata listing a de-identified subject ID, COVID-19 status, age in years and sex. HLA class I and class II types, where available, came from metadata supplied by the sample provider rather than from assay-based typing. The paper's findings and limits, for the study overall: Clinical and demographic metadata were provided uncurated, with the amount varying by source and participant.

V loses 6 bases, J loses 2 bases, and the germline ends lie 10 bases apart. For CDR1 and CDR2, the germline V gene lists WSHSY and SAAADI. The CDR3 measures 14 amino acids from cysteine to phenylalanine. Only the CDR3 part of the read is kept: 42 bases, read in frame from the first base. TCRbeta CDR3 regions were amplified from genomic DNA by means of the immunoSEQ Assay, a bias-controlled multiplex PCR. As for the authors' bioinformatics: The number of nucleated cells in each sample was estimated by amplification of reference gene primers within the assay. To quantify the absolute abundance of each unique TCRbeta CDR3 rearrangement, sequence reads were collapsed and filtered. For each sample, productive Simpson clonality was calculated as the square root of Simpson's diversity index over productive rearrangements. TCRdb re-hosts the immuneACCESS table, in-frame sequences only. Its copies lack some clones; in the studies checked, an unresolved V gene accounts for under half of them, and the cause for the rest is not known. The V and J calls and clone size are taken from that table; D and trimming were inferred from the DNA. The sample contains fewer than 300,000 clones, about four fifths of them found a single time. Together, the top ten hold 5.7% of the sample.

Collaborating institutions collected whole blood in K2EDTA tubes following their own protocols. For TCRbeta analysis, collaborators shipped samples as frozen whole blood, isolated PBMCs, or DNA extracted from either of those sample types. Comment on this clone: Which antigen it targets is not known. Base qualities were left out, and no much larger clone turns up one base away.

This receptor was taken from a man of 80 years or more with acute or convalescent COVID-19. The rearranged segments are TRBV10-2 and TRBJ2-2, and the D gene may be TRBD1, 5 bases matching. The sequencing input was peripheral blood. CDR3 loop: CASRGVSNTGELFF. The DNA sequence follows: TGCGCCAGCAGAGGGGTTTCCAACACCGGGGAGCTGTTTTTT.